Below, 6 T cell receptor beta chains from the same sample are listed, as sequenced in a study of T cell changes during pregnancy in multiple sclerosis. The method was immunoSEQ multiplex PCR; TCRdb's version includes in-frame clones alone and lacks a portion of them. This table holds just under 50,000 clones, roughly nine tenths found once. Source: CD8+ T cells from peripheral blood mononuclear cells, taken after pregnancy. Every receptor here comes from a female donor with multiple sclerosis, enrolled in a pregnancy study.

The chain has TRBV19 and TRBJ2-2; 8 bases are shared with TRBD1. Germline loops: CDR1 LNHDA, CDR2 SQIVND (reference sequence). Trimming took 5 bases from V and 5 from J; bases not matched to a gene: 4. This CDR3 has 14 residues. CDR3 coding DNA: TGTGCCAGTAGTCCCAACAGGGGGACCGGGGAGCTGTTTTTT. Protein: CASSPNRGTGELFF.

This clone is a singleton in its sample. The J gene is TRBJ2-5, the V gene TRBV5-1; 7 nucleotides line up with TRBD2. CDR1 and CDR2 from the germline V gene are SGHRS and YFSETQ. The CDR3 runs to 13 residues. The J segment lost 3 bases and the V segment lost 8 bases, leaving 7 bases of the junction unmatched. Here the CDR3 reads CASTGTKEETQYF. The CDR3 DNA reads TGCGCCAGTACCGGGACTAAGGAAGAGACCCAGTACTTC.

The rearrangement links TRBV19 to TRBJ2-3, with 10 bases matching TRBD1. This CDR3 region has 16 residues. After removal of 10 bases from V and 1 base from J, the junction contained 11 bases not matched to a gene. Per germline, CDR1 LNHDA and CDR2 SQIVND (reference sequence). The CDR3 reads CATWGQGSLGTDTQYF. CDR3 in DNA: TGTGCCACCTGGGGACAGGGGAGTTTGGGCACAGATACGCAGTATTTT.

This sequence joins TRBV19 and TRBJ2-7, with D perhaps matching TRBD1 (6 bases). Trimming took off 4 bases at V and 2 bases at J, with 15 bases between the two ends. Germline lookup yields CDR1 LNHDA and CDR2 SQIVND (reference sequence). The CDR3 is made up of 15 amino acids. The CDR3 spells CASSTTGVNAYEQYF. For the CDR3, the DNA is TGTGCCAGTAGTACGACAGGCGTCAATGCCTACGAGCAGTACTTC.

V and J are TRBV6-5 and TRBJ2-7; TRBD2 matches 8 bases. The germline CDR1 and CDR2 sequences are MNHEY and SVGAGI. The CDR3 totals 13 residues. The trim removed 6 bases at V and 1 base at J, leaving 2 bases unmatched. The CDR3 DNA follows: TGTGCCAGCAGAGGACTAGCATCCTACGAGCAGTACTTC. It yields the protein CASRGLASYEQYF.

V gene TRBV5-4 combines with J gene TRBJ1-2; D remains ambiguous. The germline V gene encodes CDR1 SGHNT and CDR2 YYREEE (reference sequence). V lost 0 bases, J lost 8 bases, and 17 bases lay in between. The CDR3 runs to 15 residues. The CDR3 DNA is TGTGCCAGCAGCTTGGGGCCGGAGGGCGGGTACGGCTACACCTTC. Its protein is CASSLGPEGGYGYTF.